This T cell receptor (beta chain) was found in a study of CD4 T cells in relation to SARS-CoV-2 and coronaviruses. Looking at the study overall: The restricting HLA molecule for shared crossreactive spike epitopes was mapped. Findings and limits, study-wide: In roughly 60% of donors, memory CD4+ clonotypes crossrecognized SARS-CoV-2 and at least one common cold coronavirus spike. Monoreactive clones expanded significantly more to SARS-CoV-2 than crossreactive clones did.

Deep TCR-beta sequencing used DNA from uncultured naive and memory CD4+ T cells. The data were produced by immunoSEQ multiplex PCR, yet TCRdb's version contains in-frame clones alone and is incomplete. The data contain more than 55,000 clones, just over 85% of them seen just once; the ten biggest clones take up 1.4%. The unexposed donors gave CD4+ T cells in about 2011-2018, prior to COVID-19. The length of the CDR3 is 14 residues. Looked up from germline, CDR1 is ENHRY and CDR2 is SYGVKD. Trimming took 5 bases from V and 0 from J, leaving 11 bases between them. This clone was observed once. As yet, its antigen is unknown.

Sample: memory CD4+ T cells from PBMCs. The rearrangement uses TRBV10-3 and TRBJ2-7; D is unclear. This receptor was taken from a human donor in good health. CDR3 nucleotide sequence: TGTGCCATCAGTAAAAACAGTCTCTCCTACGAGCAGTACTTC. This encodes CAISKNSLSYEQYF.